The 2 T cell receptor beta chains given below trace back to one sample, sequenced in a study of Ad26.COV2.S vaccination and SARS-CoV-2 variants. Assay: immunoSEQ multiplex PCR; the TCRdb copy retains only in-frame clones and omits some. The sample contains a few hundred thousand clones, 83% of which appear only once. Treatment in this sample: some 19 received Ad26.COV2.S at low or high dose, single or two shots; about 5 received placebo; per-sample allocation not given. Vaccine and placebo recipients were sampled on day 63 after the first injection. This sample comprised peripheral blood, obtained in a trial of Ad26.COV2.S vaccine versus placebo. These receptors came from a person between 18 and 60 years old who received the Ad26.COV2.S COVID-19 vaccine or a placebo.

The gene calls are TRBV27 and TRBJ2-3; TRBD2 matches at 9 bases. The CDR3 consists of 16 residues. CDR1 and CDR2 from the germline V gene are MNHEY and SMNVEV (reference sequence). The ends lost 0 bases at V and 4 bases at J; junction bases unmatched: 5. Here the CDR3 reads CASSLSAGGRADTQYF. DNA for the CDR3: TGTGCCAGCAGTTTATCAGCGGGGGGCCGGGCAGATACGCAGTATTTT.

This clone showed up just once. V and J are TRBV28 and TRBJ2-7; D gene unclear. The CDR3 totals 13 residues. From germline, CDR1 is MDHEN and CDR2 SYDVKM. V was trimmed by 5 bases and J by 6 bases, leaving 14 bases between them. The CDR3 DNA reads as TGTGCCAGCAGTCCCCTTGTGGATGGCGAGCAGTACTTC. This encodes CASSPLVDGEQYF.